A single sample is the source of the 27 T cell receptor beta chains below, sequenced in a study of immune reconstitution after stem cell transplant in scleroderma. TCRdb processed the RT-PCR reads anew with MiXCR; each CDR3 protein has one entry. The sample consists of 3,800 or so distinct CDR3 sequences, approximately 6.3% of them appearing once. This sample was gathered before or after autologous hematopoietic stem cell transplantation (not recorded which). All receptors derive from a female donor with systemic sclerosis.

This clonotype was counted a single time. The germline gene is not matched at one end of the junction; a read error may be the cause. This sequence joins TRBV20-1 and TRBJ1-1, with a weak D call TRBD1 (6 bases). This CDR3 contains 14 residues. Germline V lookup: CDR1 DFQATT, CDR2 SNEGSKA (reference sequence). The CDR3 reads CSANNRAGITETFF. For the CDR3, the DNA is TGCAGTGCTAATAACAGGGCGGGGATCACTGAAACTTTCTTT.

This clonotype is deemed medium-sized (0.01 to 0.1%). For the CDR3, the DNA is TGTGCCAGCAATAGGGGGAACGGTGAGCAGTTCTTC. This translates into CASNRGNGEQFF. The J gene is TRBJ2-1, the V gene TRBV5-6; a possible D gene is TRBD1 (6 bases). CDR1 is SGHDT, CDR2 YYEEEE, per germline. This CDR3 contains 12 residues. Trimming shortened V by 6 bases and J by 9 bases, and 13 bases separated the two germline ends.

This clonotype is classed as medium-sized. The V gene is TRBV18, the J gene TRBJ1-2, with D uncertain. The length of the CDR3 is 13 residues. CDR1 KGHSH and CDR2 LQKENI come from the germline V gene. Between the trimmed V and J ends, which lost 3 bases and 8 bases, there was a span of 13 bases. The CDR3 loop is CASSPLAEAGYTF. The CDR3 region has the DNA TGTGCCAGCTCACCCCTAGCAGAGGCAGGCTACACCTTC. The whole variable domain, remainder taken from reference TRBV18 and TRBJ1-2, is NAGVMQNPRHLVRRRGQEARLRCSPMKGHSHVYWYRQLPEEGLKFMVYLQKENIIDESGMPKERFSAEFPKEGPSILRIQQVVRGDSAAYFCASSPLAEAGYTFGSGTRLTVV.

About this clonotype itself: This may be a read error: a much more frequent sequence differs by one nucleotide. CDR3 amino acids: CASSLENRLRGTEAFF. CDR3 nucleotide sequence: TGTGCCAGCAGCTTAGAAAACAGACTAAGGGGCACTGAAGCTTTCTTT. The V call is TRBV7-8, the J call TRBJ1-1; D might be TRBD1 (5 bases). CDR3 length: 16 residues. The V gene lost 1 base and the J gene lost 4 bases, with 16 bases spanning the gap. In germline, CDR1 is SGHVS, CDR2 FQNEAQ.

This clonotype is medium-sized by share. This chain links TRBV18 with TRBJ2-3, with 8 nucleotides matching TRBD2. The CDR3 loop spans 14 amino acids. The junction had 9 bases not matched to a gene; V was cut back by 8 bases and J by 5 bases. Germline V gene data show CDR1 as KGHSH and CDR2 as LQKENI. For the CDR3, the DNA is TGTGCCAGCGAGACTAGCGCCGGGCGAGATACGCAGTATTTT. Its translation: CASETSAGRDTQYF.

This chain links TRBV16 with TRBJ1-5; D is unresolved. Germline values: CDR1 KGHSY, CDR2 FQNENV. Trimming took off 4 bases at V and 3 bases at J, with 10 bases between the two ends. The CDR3 covers 14 residues. The CDR3 sequence: CASSPEGFNQPQHF. Written as DNA, the CDR3 is TGTGCCAGCAGCCCTGAGGGTTTCAATCAGCCCCAGCATTTT. Supplemented by reference TRBV16 and TRBJ1-5, the full variable domain reads GEEVAQTPKHLVRGEGQKAKLYCAPIKGHSYVFWYQQVLKNEFKFLISFQNENVFDETGMPKERFSAKCLPNSPCSLEIQATKLEDSAVYFCASSPEGFNQPQHFGDGTRLSIL.

This clonotype was recorded a few times. The chain uses TRBV20-1 and TRBJ1-3; no firm D call. CDR3 size: 13 residues. Germline V gene lookup returns CDR1 DFQATT and CDR2 SNEGSKA (reference sequence). The V end was cut by 1 base, the J end by 2 bases, with 6 bases between. The CDR3 sequence is CSARAPPGNTIYF. The CDR3 region has the DNA TGCAGTGCTAGAGCGCCACCTGGAAACACCATATATTTT.

This clonotype was observed a handful of times. The CDR3 loop reads CASSAGLAGTNNEQFF. CDR3 coding DNA: TGTGCCAGCAGCGCCGGACTAGCGGGGACTAACAATGAGCAGTTCTTC. J is TRBJ2-1 and V is TRBV9; 12 bases fit TRBD2. Germline trimming cut 3 bases from V and 5 bases from J; bases unmatched to any gene: 6. Germline CDR1 SGDLS, CDR2 YYNGEE. The CDR3 extends over 16 amino acids. The full variable domain, rest sourced from reference TRBV9 and TRBJ2-1, is DSGVTQTPKHLITATGQRVTLRCSPRSGDLSVYWYQQSLDQGLQFLIQYYNGEERAKGNILERFSAQQFPDLHSELNLSSLELGDSALYFCASSAGLAGTNNEQFFGPGTRLTVL.

This clonotype is categorized as medium-sized (0.01 to 0.1%). This chain links TRBV27 with TRBJ2-2; no definite D call. V was pared by 3 bases and J by 8 bases, with 7 bases between. The CDR3 is 12 residues long. Per the germline V gene, CDR1 is MNHEY and CDR2 is SMNVEV (reference sequence). The CDR3 protein is CASSFASGELFF. CDR3 nucleotides: TGTGCCAGCAGTTTTGCCTCTGGGGAGCTGTTTTTT.

Concerning this clonotype itself: This sequence may be a read error, since a much larger clone differs from it by one base. The J gene is TRBJ2-1, the V gene TRBV27; D unclear. The CDR3 covers 14 residues. CDR1 is MNHEY, CDR2 SMNVEV, per germline (reference sequence). CDR3 sequence reads: CSSSFTARYNEQFF. As DNA, the CDR3 is TGTTCCAGCAGTTTTACGGCCAGATACAATGAGCAGTTCTTC.

The V call is TRBV27, the J call TRBJ2-7; 10 nucleotides match TRBD1. The CDR3 spans 15 residues. Trimming cost V 7 bases and J 2 bases; bases outside gene matches: 8. Germline-derived CDR1 and CDR2 are MNHEY and SMNVEV (reference sequence). CDR3 sequence reads: CASTRSGTGAYEQYF. The DNA of the CDR3 is TGTGCCAGCACCCGTTCCGGGACAGGGGCCTACGAGCAGTACTTC.

This clonotype is termed medium-sized. The J gene is TRBJ1-6, the V gene TRBV20-1; unclear D gene. Germline V CDR1 and CDR2: DFQATT, SNEGSKA (reference sequence). This CDR3 is built from 11 residues. V dropped 7 bases and J dropped 8 bases, with 9 bases sitting between them. The CDR3 nucleotides read TGCAGTGGAGGCAGAGATTCACCCCTCCACTTT. Translating gives CSGGRDSPLHF.

Sample share makes this clonotype medium-sized. The V and J genes are TRBV29-1 and TRBJ2-5; possibly TRBD2 for D (6 bases). V shed 7 bases and J shed 3 bases, with 15 bases lying between them. Germline V gene sequence: CDR1 SQVTM, CDR2 ANQGSEA. The CDR3 has 13 amino acids. The CDR3 spells CSGGVTGEETQYF. As DNA, the CDR3 is TGCAGCGGCGGGGTTACGGGGGAAGAGACCCAGTACTTC.

This clonotype is medium-sized. V gene TRBV29-1 combines with J gene TRBJ1-1; 11 positions match TRBD1. In germline, CDR1 is SQVTM, CDR2 ANQGSEA. Trimming removed 1 base from V and 4 bases from J; junction bases left unmatched: 5. The CDR3 extends over 15 amino acids. CDR3 residues: CSVEGTGGSGTEAFF. In DNA, the CDR3 is TGCAGCGTTGAAGGGACAGGGGGCAGCGGCACTGAAGCTTTCTTT.

By share, this clonotype counts as medium-sized (0.01 to 0.1%). The CDR3, as DNA: TGCAGTGCTAGTCGGGGGAGCAATCAGCCCCAGCATTTT. This translates into CSASRGSNQPQHF. V usage is TRBV20-1 and J usage is TRBJ1-5; weak D call: TRBD1 (5 bases). V dropped 3 bases and J dropped 1 base, with 7 bases sitting between them. In germline, CDR1 is DFQATT, CDR2 SNEGSKA (reference sequence). This CDR3 has 13 amino acids.

On this clonotype itself: Possible read error: a much larger clone is one base away. The chain joins TRBV7-2 to TRBJ1-2, with TRBD1 identical over 8 bases. Germline V CDR1 and CDR2: SGHTA, FQGNSA. This CDR3 is 15 amino acids long. CDR3 sequence: CANSPGGTGLYGYTF. The DNA of the CDR3 is TGTGCCAACAGCCCAGGGGGGACAGGCCTCTATGGCTACACCTTC. The full variable domain, completed using reference TRBV7-2 and TRBJ1-2, is GAGVSQSPSNKVTEKGKDVELRCDPISGHTALYWYRQSLGQGLEFLIYFQGNSAPDKSGLPSDRFSAERTGGSVSTLTIQRTQQEDSAVYLCANSPGGTGLYGYTFGSGTRLTVV.

Comments on this clonotype: This may be a read error: a much more frequent sequence differs by one nucleotide. The chain is built from TRBV29-1 and TRBJ2-3; D ambiguous. The V and J ends lost 8 bases and 4 bases respectively, with 25 bases between them. Germline loops: CDR1 SQVTM, CDR2 ANQGSEA. The CDR3 sequence is 16 residues long. CDR3 in amino acids: CSSYKRAGSLSDTQYF. In DNA, the CDR3 is TGCAGCTCGTACAAACGGGCCGGCTCCCTCTCAGATACGCAGTATTTT.

By share of the sample, this clonotype is medium-sized. The chain couples TRBV20-1 to TRBJ2-5; no definite D call. The germline V gene encodes CDR1 DFQATT and CDR2 SNEGSKA (reference sequence). The CDR3 spans 12 residues. V was trimmed by 6 bases and J by 5 bases, leaving 13 bases between them. The CDR3 is CSAFDRAETQYF. CDR3 DNA sequence: TGCAGTGCCTTCGACCGGGCCGAGACCCAGTACTTC.

This clonotype is categorized as medium-sized. This chain joins TRBV20-1 and TRBJ1-1, with TRBD1 matching 8 bases. CDR3 length: 14 amino acids. Germline V gene lookup returns CDR1 DFQATT and CDR2 SNEGSKA (reference sequence). V dropped 3 bases and J dropped 7; count of bases not matched to a gene: 10. The CDR3 spells CSASWARGLSEAFF. The DNA of the CDR3 is TGCAGTGCTAGTTGGGCCAGGGGGCTCAGTGAAGCTTTCTTT.

The V and J genes are TRBV20-1 and TRBJ2-5; maybe TRBD1 (6 bases). The germline V gene has CDR1 DFQATT and CDR2 SNEGSKA (reference sequence). The ends were cut back, 6 bases at V and 3 bases at J, with 14 bases in the middle. The CDR3 consists of 13 residues. In nucleotides, the CDR3 is TGCAGTGCGGGGATCGGGACAAAAGAGACCCAGTACTTC. Translating gives CSAGIGTKETQYF.

This clonotype rates as medium-sized. The CDR3 nucleotides are TGCAGTGCGCCAACGGACAGGGAGAGAAGGTGGGATGGCTACACCTTC. Translated, it gives CSAPTDRERRWDGYTF. The chain couples TRBV20-1 to TRBJ1-2; TRBD1 matches 8 bases. V lost 6 bases, J lost 6 bases, and 18 bases stayed unmatched. The V gene's germline CDR1 is DFQATT and CDR2 SNEGSKA (reference sequence). There are 16 residues in the CDR3.

In this sample, this clonotype is medium-sized. This chain connects TRBV5-1 to TRBJ1-1; 12 nucleotides line up with TRBD1. Germline CDR1 reads SGHRS; CDR2 reads YFSETQ. J lost 4 bases, V lost 2 bases, and 6 bases had no gene match. This CDR3 spans 16 amino acids. The CDR3, as DNA: TGCGCCAGCAGCTTTGGGACAGGGGGCTATGGCACTGAAGCTTTCTTT. The encoded protein is CASSFGTGGYGTEAFF.

In its sample, this clonotype ranks as medium-sized. V is TRBV4-2 and J is TRBJ2-7; the D gene is possibly TRBD2 (5 bases). Deletions cut 1 base from V and 3 bases from J, with 13 bases between. The CDR3 spans 15 residues. The germline gives CDR1 LGHNA, CDR2 YNFKEQ. This chain's CDR3 is CASSQGQGGDYEQYF. CDR3 in DNA: TGTGCCAGCAGCCAAGGACAAGGAGGAGACTACGAGCAGTACTTC.

In its sample, this clonotype is medium-sized. J is TRBJ2-1 and V is TRBV29-1, with D unresolved. Trimming cost V 4 bases and J 2 bases, with 9 bases left between them. Germline CDR1 is SQVTM and CDR2 is ANQGSEA. The CDR3 is 13 amino acids. CDR3 in DNA: TGCAGCGTTGGTCGGCAGACCTACAATGAGCAGTTCTTC. Protein product: CSVGRQTYNEQFF.

This clonotype is medium-sized within its sample. The rearrangement uses TRBV11-2 and TRBJ1-3; no definite D call. V was trimmed by 4 bases and J by 2 bases, leaving 18 bases between them. This CDR3 is built from 17 residues. Germline-derived CDR1 and CDR2 are SGHAT and FQNNGV. CDR3: CASSSSSNGFPGNTIYF. CDR3 sequence (DNA): TGTGCCAGCAGCTCCTCTAGTAATGGCTTCCCTGGAAACACCATATATTTT.

This clonotype was seen a few times. The V and J genes are TRBV27 and TRBJ2-2; a possible D gene is TRBD1 (5 bases). V was cut by 2 bases and J by 8 bases, with 12 bases left in between. Germline CDR1 reads MNHEY; CDR2 reads SMNVEV (reference sequence). This CDR3 spans 14 amino acids. The CDR3 DNA reads as TGTGCCAGCAGTTTAAGGACATCCACAGGGGAGCTGTTTTTT. Amino acid sequence: CASSLRTSTGELFF.

This clonotype is classed as medium-sized. The chain recombines TRBV7-2 with TRBJ2-1; tentative D call: TRBD2 (5 bases). Looked up from germline, CDR1 is SGHTA and CDR2 is FQGNSA. Trimming stripped 1 base from V and 9 bases from J, with 13 bases between. The CDR3 totals 14 residues. The CDR3 bases are TGTGCCAGCAGCTTAGATACGCGAGGGAGTGAGCAGTTCTTC. Amino acids: CASSLDTRGSEQFF.